These 21 T cell receptor beta chains were sequenced from one sample in a study of radiotherapy plus CTLA-4 blockade in lung cancer. TCRdb's copy holds only in-frame clones and misses some; the assay was immunoSEQ multiplex PCR. The table shows roughly 98,000 clones, with roughly four fifths occurring only once. The input for sequencing was peripheral blood, taken from a patient treated with radiotherapy plus ipilimumab. The source of these receptors is a human donor with non-small cell lung cancer that progressed on radiotherapy plus ipilimumab.

This sequence joins TRBV6-5 and TRBJ2-7, with D perhaps TRBD2 (6 bases). The V end lost 6 bases, the J end lost 3 bases, and 18 bases lay between the germline ends. The CDR3 is 15 residues long. CDR1 and CDR2 from the germline V gene are MNHEY and SVGAGI. CDR3 bases: TGTGCCAGCAGACTAGGAGGGATTAGGGACTACGAGCAGTACTTC. This sequence encodes CASRLGGIRDYEQYF.

CDR3 in amino acids: CATSRDGGRQETQYF. CDR3 nucleotide sequence: TGTGCCACCAGCAGAGACGGGGGGCGCCAAGAGACCCAGTACTTC. The chain recombines TRBV15 with TRBJ2-5, with D tentatively TRBD2 (7 bases). Germline lookup yields CDR1 LNHNV and CDR2 YYDKDF (reference sequence). The germline V and J ends were trimmed by 0 bases and 1 base, with 9 bases remaining between them. The CDR3 has 15 amino acids.

This sequence joins TRBV7-2 and TRBJ2-3; 7 nucleotides agree with TRBD2. The junction had 12 bases not matched to a gene; V was cut back by 2 bases and J by 4 bases. CDR3 length equals 17 residues. Germline V lookup: CDR1 SGHTA, CDR2 FQGNSA. The CDR3 loop reads CASSLSRWGRGADTQYF. In DNA, the CDR3 is TGTGCCAGCAGCTTATCTCGTTGGGGGAGGGGTGCAGATACGCAGTATTTT. The full variable domain, with the rest looked up from reference TRBV7-2 and TRBJ2-3, is GAGVSQSPSNKVTEKGKDVELRCDPISGHTALYWYRQSLGQGLEFLIYFQGNSAPDKSGLPSDRFSAERTGGSVSTLTIQRTQQEDSAVYLCASSLSRWGRGADTQYFGPGTRLTVL.

The chain joins TRBV5-1 to TRBJ2-7, with a tentative D call TRBD2 (7 bases). This CDR3 has 16 amino acids. The germline V and J ends were trimmed by 4 bases and 0 bases, with 17 bases remaining between them. Germline V lookup: CDR1 SGHRS, CDR2 YFSETQ. The CDR3 spells CASSRGGGGASYEQYF. DNA of the CDR3: TGCGCCAGCAGCCGCGGTGGCGGGGGCGCCTCCTACGAGCAGTACTTC.

This chain connects TRBV25-1 to TRBJ1-3, with D tentatively TRBD1 (5 bases). This CDR3 contains 16 residues. From germline, CDR1 is MGHDK and CDR2 SYGVNS. Trimming cost V 5 bases and J 0 bases, with 14 bases left between them. CDR3 bases: TGTGCCAGCAGTCCCTCGGGGCAGGGCTCTGGAAACACCATATATTTT. It yields the protein CASSPSGQGSGNTIYF.

The genes are TRBV2 and TRBJ2-7; D uncertain. CDR3 length: 15 amino acids. Germline V gene data show CDR1 as SNHLY and CDR2 as FYNNEI. Trimming shortened V by 2 bases and J by 3 bases, and 14 bases separated the two germline ends. CDR3 in amino acids: CASSELIAWVYEQYF. CDR3 sequence (DNA): TGTGCCAGCAGTGAACTAATAGCTTGGGTCTACGAGCAGTACTTC.

V and J are TRBV27 and TRBJ1-1; 9 bases match TRBD1. The germline CDR1 and CDR2 sequences are MNHEY and SMNVEV (reference sequence). The V gene end was trimmed by 4 bases and the J gene end by 0 bases; junction bases not matched to a gene: 12. The CDR3 has 18 residues. Here the CDR3 reads CASSSGQGPPRLNTEAFF. DNA for the CDR3: TGTGCCAGCAGTTCCGGACAGGGGCCTCCGCGGCTGAACACTGAAGCTTTCTTT.

The chain has TRBV7-2 and TRBJ2-7; a possible D gene is TRBD2 (5 bases). V lost 1 base, J lost 3 bases, and 10 bases lay in between. From germline, CDR1 is SGHTA and CDR2 FQGNSA. The CDR3 totals 14 residues. The CDR3, as DNA: TGTGCCAGCAGCTTAGACGGGAACTACTACGAGCAGTACTTC. Its protein is CASSLDGNYYEQYF.

The V call is TRBV7-9, the J call TRBJ1-1; tentatively, D is TRBD1 (6 bases). Germline values: CDR1 SEHNR, CDR2 FQNEAQ (reference sequence). The CDR3 extends over 15 amino acids. The V end was cut by 6 bases, the J end by 0 bases, with 14 bases between. The CDR3 spells CASRPPDSMNTEAFF. In DNA, the CDR3 is TGTGCCAGCAGGCCCCCGGACAGCATGAACACTGAAGCTTTCTTT.

The chain joins TRBV19 to TRBJ1-2, with D perhaps matching TRBD1 (5 bases). The CDR3 sequence is 16 residues long. The germline gives CDR1 LNHDA, CDR2 SQIVND (reference sequence). V was pared by 3 bases and J by 6 bases, with 20 bases between. CDR3 in DNA: TGTGCCAGTAGTATGGACGGGACCATGGGGCGACATGGCTACACCTTC. Its protein product is CASSMDGTMGRHGYTF.

The rearrangement joins TRBV1 to TRBJ2-7; the table's D call, TRBD2, was not checked against the DNA. TRBV1 is a pseudogene. This CDR3 region has 15 residues. In DNA, the CDR3 is TGCACCAGCAGCCCACCGTGGGGGGGCGAGTACGAGCAGTACTTC. Protein product: CTSSPPWGGEYEQYF.

This chain links TRBV12-5 with TRBJ2-1, with D perhaps TRBD1 or TRBD2 (5 bases each). The V and J ends lost 5 bases and 10 bases respectively, with 15 bases between them. The V gene's germline CDR1 is LGHNT and CDR2 FRNRAP. The CDR3 loop spans 13 amino acids. The CDR3 nucleotides are TGTGCTAGTGGTGCCGGGGCTTCTTGGGAGCAGTTCTTC. Protein sequence: CASGAGASWEQFF.

The rearrangement links TRBV5-8 to TRBJ1-5, with D possibly TRBD1 on 5 matching bases. The ends were cut back, 3 bases at V and 10 bases at J, with 20 bases in the middle. The germline V gene has CDR1 SGHTS and CDR2 YDEGEE. The CDR3 covers 15 residues. CDR3 sequence: CASSWSGAEGIPQHF. CDR3 sequence (DNA): TGTGCCAGCAGCTGGTCCGGGGCCGAAGGCATACCCCAGCATTTT.

Turning to this clone: Sequence at one end of the junction differs from germline and may be a read error. The rearrangement joins TRBV6-5 to TRBJ1-2, with TRBD1 matching over 9 bases. Germline values: CDR1 MNHEY, CDR2 SVGAGI. There are 12 residues in the CDR3. CDR3 residues: CASSYPGTGKVF. DNA for the CDR3: TGTGCCAGCAGTTACCCAGGGACAGGGAAAGTCTTC.

The chain couples TRBV2 to TRBJ1-1; possibly TRBD1 for D (6 bases). Trimming cost V 1 base and J 2 bases, with 8 bases left between them. CDR3 length: 14 residues. Germline V lookup: CDR1 SNHLY, CDR2 FYNNEI. CDR3 in amino acids: CASSEDRVNTEAFF. CDR3 DNA sequence: TGTGCCAGCAGTGAAGACAGGGTAAACACTGAAGCTTTCTTT.

This clone has only a few counts. The chain is built from TRBV7-2 and TRBJ2-7; 8 bases map to TRBD1. The CDR3 has 15 amino acids. Germline values: CDR1 SGHTA, CDR2 FQGNSA. J gave up 0 bases and V 5 bases, and 6 bases lay outside the gene matches. CDR3 region: CASSARTGLSYEQYF. The CDR3 region has the DNA TGTGCCAGCAGCGCTCGGACAGGGCTCTCCTACGAGCAGTACTTC.

The chain joins TRBV6-5 to TRBJ1-5; D remains unclear. CDR3 length: 13 residues. Trimming stripped 5 bases from V and 5 bases from J, with 10 bases between. Germline-derived CDR1 and CDR2 are MNHEY and SVGAGI. Written as DNA, the CDR3 is TGTGCCAGCAGTCTTTCTGAGGATCAGCCCCAGCATTTT. Translation: CASSLSEDQPQHF.

The J gene is TRBJ1-5, the V gene TRBV6-1; 9 bases are shared with TRBD1. This CDR3 has 15 residues. V lost 6 bases to trimming and J lost 6 bases; unmatched junction nucleotides: 9. Germline CDR1 reads MNHNS; CDR2 reads SASEGT. The CDR3 DNA follows: TGTGCCAGCAGCGAGGGACAGGGTGCGGCTCAGCCCCAGCATTTT. Translating gives CASSEGQGAAQPQHF.

V usage is TRBV19 and J usage is TRBJ1-1; the D is unclear. V gave up 3 bases and J gave up 1 base, with 12 bases separating them. CDR3 length equals 15 residues. Germline CDR1 reads LNHDA; CDR2 reads SQIVND (reference sequence). The chain's CDR3 is CASSIRTARNTEAFF. CDR3 DNA: TGTGCCAGTAGTATCCGTACAGCAAGGAACACTGAAGCTTTCTTT. The variable domain in full, with the rest retrieved from reference TRBV19 and TRBJ1-1, is DGGITQSPKYLFRKEGQNVTLSCEQNLNHDAMYWYRQDPGQGLRLIYYSQIVNDFQKGDIAEGYSVSREKKESFPLTVTSAQKNPTAFYLCASSIRTARNTEAFFGQGTRLTVV.

The rearrangement joins TRBV7-9 to TRBJ1-6; maybe TRBD1 (5 bases). Germline V CDR1 and CDR2: SEHNR, FQNEAQ (reference sequence). The V end lost 5 bases, the J end lost 5 bases, and 13 bases lay between the germline ends. The CDR3 spans 15 residues. CDR3 residues: CASSPTASHNSPLHF. Here the CDR3 DNA reads TGTGCCAGCAGCCCGACAGCCTCTCATAATTCACCCCTCCACTTT.

This clone was counted only a few times. This chain links TRBV7-2 with TRBJ2-1; D is unclear. V lost 1 base and J lost 6, with 22 bases in between. The CDR3 totals 18 residues. Germline V gene sequence: CDR1 SGHTA, CDR2 FQGNSA. The CDR3 DNA is TGTGCCAGCAGCTTAGTGCCAGGACCCGCTGGGGTGCCCAATGAGCAGTTCTTC. Amino acid sequence: CASSLVPGPAGVPNEQFF.